The 22 T cell receptor beta chains given below trace back to one sample, sequenced in a study of blood T cells in healthy people across ages. Combining a sample-barcoded 5' primer with a J-beta primer mix, a second PCR ran for roughly 6 to 12 cycles. TCRdb redid the calling of the 5' RACE reads with MiXCR, one entry per CDR3 protein. The sample has around 1,800,000 distinct CDR3 sequences, roughly two fifths seen once. Sequencing was performed on blood. All receptors come from a human donor in good health.

The chain joins TRBV6-5 to TRBJ2-3, with TRBD2 matching 13 bases. The CDR3 runs 14 residues. The V gene end was trimmed by 6 bases and the J gene end by 6 bases; junction bases not matched to a gene: 3. CDR1 and CDR2 from the germline V gene are MNHEY and SVGAGI. CDR3 nucleotide sequence: TGTGCCAGCAGAAAGGGACTAGCGGGGGATACGCAGTATTTT. Protein sequence: CASRKGLAGDTQYF.

The genes are TRBV12-3 or TRBV12-4 and TRBJ1-3, with TRBD1 as a possible D gene (5 bases). The V and J ends lost 6 bases and 4 bases respectively, with 13 bases between them. The CDR3 consists of 14 residues. CDR3 nucleotide sequence: TGTGCCAGCAGCCCTTTCCGGGGGGGAAACACCATATATTTT. Amino acid sequence: CASSPFRGGNTIYF.

This clonotype was detected a few times. The rearrangement uses TRBV9 and TRBJ2-3; D might be TRBD2 (6 bases). CDR1 is SGDLS and CDR2 is YYNGEE in the germline V gene. With 5 bases removed from V and 2 bases from J, the gap between germline ends came to 12 bases. The CDR3 runs 14 residues. In nucleotides, the CDR3 is TGTGCCAGCAGTAACGGGGACTTCACAGATACGCAGTATTTT. Protein sequence: CASSNGDFTDTQYF.

For this clonotype: A much bigger clone sits one base away, suggesting this may be a read error. The genes are TRBV12-3 or TRBV12-4 and TRBJ2-1, with a possible D match to TRBD1 (5 bases). CDR3 length: 12 amino acids. Trimming took off 4 bases at V and 10 bases at J, with 11 bases between the two ends. CDR3 nucleotides: TGTGCCAGCAGTTCAGGGAACTACGAGCAGTTCTTC. Translated: CASSSGNYEQFF.

The rearrangement uses TRBV6-2 or TRBV6-3 and TRBJ1-1; no clear D. Germline values: CDR1 MNHEY, CDR2 SVGEGT. There are 13 residues in the CDR3. V lost 0 bases to trimming and J lost 4 bases, with 6 bases between them. The CDR3 DNA sequence: TGTGCCAGCAGTTACTCGATGGGCACTGAAGCTTTCTTT. Encoded protein: CASSYSMGTEAFF.

The sample holds a few counts of this clonotype. The rearrangement links TRBV7-2 to TRBJ2-7; 14 bases match TRBD2. The trim removed 1 base at V and 3 bases at J, leaving 2 bases unmatched. The CDR3 extends over 16 amino acids. Germline V lookup: CDR1 SGHTA, CDR2 FQGNSA. CDR3 in DNA: TGTGCCAGCAGCTTAGACGGGACTAGCGGGGGCTACGAGCAGTACTTC. Translated: CASSLDGTSGGYEQYF.

The chain employs TRBV4-2 and TRBJ2-5; D may be TRBD1 or TRBD2 (5 bases each). The germline V and J ends were trimmed by 0 bases and 11 bases, with 19 bases remaining between them. The CDR3 totals 15 residues. Germline CDR1 LGHNA, CDR2 YNFKEQ. The CDR3 loop reads CASSQDLTGPWEQYF. The CDR3 coding sequence is TGTGCCAGCAGCCAAGATCTCACGGGGCCATGGGAGCAGTACTTC.

The chain uses TRBV4-3 and TRBJ1-1; TRBD1 matches at 9 bases. Germline loops: CDR1 LGHNA, CDR2 YSLEER. CDR3 size: 17 residues. The V segment lost 0 bases and the J segment 0 bases; nucleotides outside the gene matches: 5. The CDR3 DNA follows: TGCGCCAGCAGCCAAGAGGACAGGGGCGGAATGAACACTGAAGCTTTCTTT. The encoded protein is CASSQEDRGGMNTEAFF.

This clonotype was recorded only once. The rearrangement uses TRBV7-2 and TRBJ2-1; weak D call: TRBD2 (7 bases). CDR1 and CDR2 from the germline V gene are SGHTA and FQGNSA. V was cut by 2 bases and J by 6 bases, with 14 bases left in between. CDR3 length: 15 residues. DNA of the CDR3: TGTGCCAGCAGCTTAAGGGGGGGGACTCTCAATGAGCAGTTCTTC. Its protein is CASSLRGGTLNEQFF.

This clonotype was seen at least ten times. The rearrangement joins TRBV29-1 to TRBJ2-7; 7 nucleotides line up with TRBD1. This CDR3 region has 14 residues. Per the germline V gene, CDR1 is SQVTM and CDR2 is ANQGSEA. J was trimmed by 3 bases and V by 6 bases; bases with no gene match: 11. The DNA of the CDR3 is TGCAGCGTGGGACCTAGGACAGGCAACTACGAGCAGTACTTC. It codes for CSVGPRTGNYEQYF.

This clonotype was seen once. The chain joins TRBV6-5 to TRBJ2-3, with 9 positions matching TRBD2. Trimming removed 2 bases from V and 2 bases from J; junction bases left unmatched: 8. Germline V lookup: CDR1 MNHEY, CDR2 SVGAGI. This CDR3 contains 17 residues. The DNA of the CDR3 is TGTGCCAGCAGTTACCCGGGACTAGCAGACCACACAGATACGCAGTATTTT. It yields the protein CASSYPGLADHTDTQYF.

V gene TRBV5-1 combines with J gene TRBJ2-5, with D perhaps matching TRBD1 (6 bases). The ends were cut back, 4 bases at V and 11 bases at J, with 21 bases in the middle. The CDR3 sequence is 14 residues long. Per germline, CDR1 SGHRS and CDR2 YFSETQ. This chain's CDR3 is CASSRDTVYNEQYF. Here the CDR3 DNA reads TGCGCCAGCAGCCGGGACACCGTATACAATGAGCAGTACTTC.

The chain has TRBV4-3 and TRBJ1-1; D is unresolved. The CDR3 runs to 14 residues. With 1 base removed from V and 6 bases from J, the gap between germline ends came to 12 bases. Germline CDR1 reads LGHNA; CDR2 reads YSLEER. The CDR3 nucleotides read TGCGCCAGCAGCCAAGTCGGCGGAGGCGCTGAAGCTTTCTTT. Encoded protein: CASSQVGGGAEAFF.

In this sample, this clonotype turned up a few times. This chain links TRBV7-6 with TRBJ2-1; D unclear. This CDR3 region has 15 residues. With 4 bases removed from V and 6 bases from J, the gap between germline ends came to 16 bases. Germline assignment: CDR1 SGHVS and CDR2 FNYEAQ. The CDR3 here is CASSSRGGFINEQFF. DNA of the CDR3: TGTGCCAGCAGCTCCCGAGGTGGTTTCATCAATGAGCAGTTCTTC.

This clonotype has more than one count but fewer than ten. The V and J genes are TRBV4-2 and TRBJ1-2, with TRBD1 as a possible D gene (6 bases). Germline-derived CDR1 and CDR2 are LGHNA and YNFKEQ. Trimming took 1 base from V and 6 from J, leaving 15 bases between them. The CDR3 runs to 15 residues. In DNA, the CDR3 is TGTGCCAGCAGCCAAGCCACCGGGGGGCTGAATGGCTACACCTTC. Protein: CASSQATGGLNGYTF.

The chain carries TRBV12-3 or TRBV12-4 and TRBJ1-5, with D perhaps TRBD1 (6 bases). The CDR3 loop spans 14 amino acids. V was shortened by 5 bases and J by 4 bases, with 12 bases between the two germline ends. CDR3 sequence: CASSRQVENQPQHF. Here the CDR3 DNA reads TGTGCCAGCAGTCGACAGGTAGAAAATCAGCCCCAGCATTTT.

V and J are TRBV20-1 and TRBJ2-7; 8 positions agree with TRBD1. The CDR3 extends over 11 amino acids. Germline CDR1 and CDR2: DFQATT and SNEGSKA (reference sequence). The CDR3 protein is CRVQGDYEQYF. CDR3 DNA: TGCAGAGTACAGGGGGACTACGAGCAGTACTTC.

This clonotype was seen only once. This chain joins TRBV4-2 and TRBJ2-1; perhaps TRBD2 as D (6 bases). Germline V gene lookup returns CDR1 LGHNA and CDR2 YNFKEQ. The length of the CDR3 is 14 residues. The germline V and J ends were trimmed by 4 bases and 6 bases, with 13 bases remaining between them. The CDR3: CASSLGLPGNEQFF. In DNA, the CDR3 is TGTGCCAGCAGCCTGGGACTTCCGGGCAATGAGCAGTTCTTC.

The CDR3, as DNA: TGTGCCAGCAGCCAAGAGAAAGGGACACAAGCTTTCTTT. Its protein product is CASSQEKGTQAFF. The chain employs TRBV3-1 and TRBJ1-1; TRBD1 is a possible D gene (6 bases). Germline loops: CDR1 LGHDT, CDR2 YNNKEL (reference sequence). V lost 0 bases and J 9 bases, leaving 11 bases between the germline ends. CDR3 size: 13 residues.

The CDR3, as DNA: TGCAGTGCTCTCCTTGAACAGGGGTATGGCTACACCTTC. Its translation is CSALLEQGYGYTF. The V and J genes are TRBV20-1 and TRBJ1-2; 7 bases match TRBD1. V shed 5 bases and J 5 bases; nucleotides not matched to a gene: 8. Germline V lookup: CDR1 DFQATT, CDR2 SNEGSKA (reference sequence). The CDR3 runs 13 residues.

This clonotype came up a few times. The chain combines TRBV12-3 or TRBV12-4 with TRBJ2-3; D uncertain. The CDR3 runs 12 residues. V was shortened by 3 bases and J by 6 bases, with 7 bases between the two germline ends. CDR3 protein: CASSFFGDTQYF. CDR3 nucleotides: TGTGCCAGCAGTTTTTTCGGGGATACGCAGTATTTT.

The chain's CDR3 is CSARVRGRGWAEQYF. Written as DNA, the CDR3 is TGCAGTGCTAGAGTCCGGGGTCGTGGTTGGGCCGAGCAGTACTTC. The chain is built from TRBV20-1 and TRBJ2-7, with D perhaps matching TRBD2 (5 bases). Germline V gives CDR1 DFQATT, CDR2 SNEGSKA (reference sequence). Between the trimmed V and J ends, which lost 1 base and 6 bases, there was a span of 19 bases. The CDR3 totals 15 residues.